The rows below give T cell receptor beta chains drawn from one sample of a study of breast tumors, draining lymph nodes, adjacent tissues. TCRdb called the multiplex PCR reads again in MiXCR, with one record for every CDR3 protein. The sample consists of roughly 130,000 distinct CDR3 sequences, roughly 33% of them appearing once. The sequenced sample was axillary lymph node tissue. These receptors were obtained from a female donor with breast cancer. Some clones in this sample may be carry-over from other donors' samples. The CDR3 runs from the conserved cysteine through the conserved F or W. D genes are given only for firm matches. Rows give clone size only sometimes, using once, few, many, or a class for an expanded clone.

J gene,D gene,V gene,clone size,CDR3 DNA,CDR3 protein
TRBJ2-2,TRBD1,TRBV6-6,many,TGTGCCAGCAGTTACGGGGACAGGAGATCGACCGGGGAGCTGTTTTTT,CASSYGDRRSTGELFF
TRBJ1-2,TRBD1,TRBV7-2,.,TGTGCCAGCAGCATTAGACAGGGATCTAACTATGGCTACACCTTC,CASSIRQGSNYGYTF
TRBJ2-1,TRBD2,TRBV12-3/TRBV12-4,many,TGTGCCAGCAGTTCCGGGGAGAGCGGGGGGACTCACAATGAGCAGTTCTTC,CASSSGESGGTHNEQFF
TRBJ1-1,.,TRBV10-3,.,TGTGCCATCAGTGAGTTTGAGAACACTGAAGCTTTCTTT,CAISEFENTEAFF
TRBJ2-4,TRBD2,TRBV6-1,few,TGTGCCTCGCGCCGACCCGGGGGGGACATTCAGTACTTC,CASRRPGGDIQYF
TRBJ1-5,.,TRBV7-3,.,TGTGCCAGCAGCTTAGGGGATGATCAGCCCCAGCATTTT,CASSLGDDQPQHF
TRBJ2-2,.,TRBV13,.,TGTGCCAGCAGCTCCGCCCTCACCGGGGAGCTGTTTTTT,CASSSALTGELFF
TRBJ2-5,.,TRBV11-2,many,TGTGCCAGCCCCACTCGTGGGGTACCGTACCAAGAGACCCAGTACTTC,CASPTRGVPYQETQYF
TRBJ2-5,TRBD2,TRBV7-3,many,TGTGCCAGCAGCTTAGGTGGCGGGGGGGCCAACCAAGAGCCCCAGTACTTC,CASSLGGGGANQEPQYF
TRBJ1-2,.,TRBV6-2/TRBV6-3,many,TGTGCCAGCAGTCAAAGAACCGGGACAATCGCGTATGGCTACACCTTC,CASSQRTGTIAYGYTF
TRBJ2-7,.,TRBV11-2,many,TGTGCCAGCAGCAGGGGGGCTCCCTACGAGCAGTACTTC,CASSRGAPYEQYF
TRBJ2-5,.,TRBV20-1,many,TGCAGTGCTAGAGGGGATAAAGAGACCCAGTACTTC,CSARGDKETQYF
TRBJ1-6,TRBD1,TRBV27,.,TGTGCCGGCAGTCCGGGACAGATTAATTCACCCCTCCACTTC,CAGSPGQINSPLHF
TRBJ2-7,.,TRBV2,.,TGTGCCAGCAGTGACGGGGTCGGTTACGAGCAGTACTTC,CASSDGVGYEQYF
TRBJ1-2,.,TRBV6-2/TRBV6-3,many,TGTGCCAGCAGCATGTCCTACTCTCTGAATGGCTACACCTTC,CASSMSYSLNGYTF
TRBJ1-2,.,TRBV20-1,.,TGCAGTGCTAGACAGGGAAACACCTTC,CSARQGNTF
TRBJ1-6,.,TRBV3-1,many,TGTGCCAGCAGCCAAGCACGCGGTAATAATTCACCCCTCCACTTT,CASSQARGNNSPLHF
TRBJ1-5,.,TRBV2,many,TGTGCCAGCAGGGGAGGACATCGTGGCAATCAGCCCCAGCATTTT,CASRGGHRGNQPQHF
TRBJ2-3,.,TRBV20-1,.,TGCAGTGCCCAAGGGGATCCAGATACGCAGTATTTT,CSAQGDPDTQYF
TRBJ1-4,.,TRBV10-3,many,TGTGCCATCAGTGTTGGGCAGGGAGACGAAAAACTGTTTTTT,CAISVGQGDEKLFF
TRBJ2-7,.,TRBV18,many,TGTGCCAGCTCACCCGTTAATGCAGGGGCCTACGAGCAGTACTTC,CASSPVNAGAYEQYF
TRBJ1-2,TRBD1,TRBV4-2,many,TGTGCCAGCAGCCAAGATCTGAGAGGGGGCGCAGAAAATGGCTACACCTTC,CASSQDLRGGAENGYTF